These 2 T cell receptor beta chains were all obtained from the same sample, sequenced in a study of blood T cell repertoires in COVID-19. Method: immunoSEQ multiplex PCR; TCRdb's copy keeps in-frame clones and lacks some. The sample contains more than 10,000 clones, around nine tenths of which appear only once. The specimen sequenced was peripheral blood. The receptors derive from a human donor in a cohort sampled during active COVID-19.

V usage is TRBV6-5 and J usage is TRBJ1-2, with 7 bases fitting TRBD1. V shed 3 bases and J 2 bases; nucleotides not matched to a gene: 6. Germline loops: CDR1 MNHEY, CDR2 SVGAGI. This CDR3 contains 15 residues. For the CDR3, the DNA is TGTGCCAGCAGTTATAGGAGGGGGCGCAACTATGGCTACACCTTC. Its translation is CASSYRRGRNYGYTF.

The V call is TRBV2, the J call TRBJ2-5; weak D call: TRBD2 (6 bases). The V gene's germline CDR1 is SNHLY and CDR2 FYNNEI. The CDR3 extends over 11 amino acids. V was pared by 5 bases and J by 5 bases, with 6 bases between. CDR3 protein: CASSLAETQYF. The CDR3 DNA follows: TGTGCCAGCAGTCTAGCGGAGACCCAGTACTTC.